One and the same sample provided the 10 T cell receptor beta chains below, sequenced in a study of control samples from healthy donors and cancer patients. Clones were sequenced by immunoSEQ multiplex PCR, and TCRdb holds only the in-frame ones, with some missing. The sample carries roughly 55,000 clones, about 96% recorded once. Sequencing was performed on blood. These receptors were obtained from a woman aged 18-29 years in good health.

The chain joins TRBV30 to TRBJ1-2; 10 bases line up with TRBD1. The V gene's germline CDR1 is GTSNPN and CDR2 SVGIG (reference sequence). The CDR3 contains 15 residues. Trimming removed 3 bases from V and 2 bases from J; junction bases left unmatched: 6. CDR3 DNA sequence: TGTGCCTGGAGCCGACAGGGGGCGAAGAACTATGGCTACACCTTC. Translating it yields CAWSRQGAKNYGYTF.

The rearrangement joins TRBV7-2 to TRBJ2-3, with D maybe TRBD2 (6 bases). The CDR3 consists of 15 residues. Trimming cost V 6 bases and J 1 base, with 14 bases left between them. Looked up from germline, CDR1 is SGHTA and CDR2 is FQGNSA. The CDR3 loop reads CASRKRVGGTDTQYF. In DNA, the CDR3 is TGTGCCAGCAGGAAGCGGGTTGGCGGCACAGATACGCAGTATTTT.

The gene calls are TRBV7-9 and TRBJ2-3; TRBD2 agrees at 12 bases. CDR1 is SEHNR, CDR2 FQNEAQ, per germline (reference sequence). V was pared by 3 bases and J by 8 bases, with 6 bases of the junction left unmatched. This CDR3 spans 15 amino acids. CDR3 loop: CASSFSSGGAFTQYF. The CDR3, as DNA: TGTGCCAGCAGCTTTTCTAGCGGGGGGGCCTTTACGCAGTATTTT.

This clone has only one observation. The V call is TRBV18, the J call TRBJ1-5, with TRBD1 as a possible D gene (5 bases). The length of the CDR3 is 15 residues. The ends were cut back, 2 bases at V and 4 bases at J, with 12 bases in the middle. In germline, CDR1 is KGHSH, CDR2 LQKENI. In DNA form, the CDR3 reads TGTGCCAGCTCACCAGCGGGGGGGGGTAATCAGCCCCAGCATTTT. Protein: CASSPAGGGNQPQHF.

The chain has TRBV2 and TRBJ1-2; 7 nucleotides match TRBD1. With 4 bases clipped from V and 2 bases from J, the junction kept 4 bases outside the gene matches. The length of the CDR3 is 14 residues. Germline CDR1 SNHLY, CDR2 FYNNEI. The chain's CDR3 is CASSAQGRNYGYTF. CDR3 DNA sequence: TGTGCCAGCAGTGCACAGGGGCGGAACTATGGCTACACCTTC.

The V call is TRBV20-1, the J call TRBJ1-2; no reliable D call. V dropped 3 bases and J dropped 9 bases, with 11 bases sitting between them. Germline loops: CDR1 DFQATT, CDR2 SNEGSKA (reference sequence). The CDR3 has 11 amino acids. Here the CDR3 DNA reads TGCAGTGCTAGGCCCCAGCTGCGCTACACCTTC. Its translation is CSARPQLRYTF.

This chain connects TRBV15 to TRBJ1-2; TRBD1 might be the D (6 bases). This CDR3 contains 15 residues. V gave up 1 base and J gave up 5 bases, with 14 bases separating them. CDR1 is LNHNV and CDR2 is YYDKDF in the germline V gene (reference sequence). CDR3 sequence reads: CATSRAYSTGYGYTF. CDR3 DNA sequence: TGTGCCACCAGCAGAGCATACTCAACAGGGTATGGCTACACCTTC.

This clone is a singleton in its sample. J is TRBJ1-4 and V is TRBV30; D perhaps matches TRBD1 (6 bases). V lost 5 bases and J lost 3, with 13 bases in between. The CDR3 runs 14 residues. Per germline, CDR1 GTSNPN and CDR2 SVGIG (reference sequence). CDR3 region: CAWREGDANEKLFF. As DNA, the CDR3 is TGTGCCTGGCGAGAGGGGGATGCTAATGAAAAACTGTTTTTT.

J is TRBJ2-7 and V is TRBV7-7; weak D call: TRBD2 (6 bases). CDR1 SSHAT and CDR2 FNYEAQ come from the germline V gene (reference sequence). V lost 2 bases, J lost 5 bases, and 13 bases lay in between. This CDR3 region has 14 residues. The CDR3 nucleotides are TGTGCCAGCAGCTTAATGGGGGGAAGGGACGAGCAGTACTTC. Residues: CASSLMGGRDEQYF.

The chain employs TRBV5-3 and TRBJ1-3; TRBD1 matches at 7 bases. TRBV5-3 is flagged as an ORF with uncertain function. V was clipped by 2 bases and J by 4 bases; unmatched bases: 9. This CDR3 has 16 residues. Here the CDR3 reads CARSFKKGAKGNTIYF. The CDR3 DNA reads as TGTGCCAGAAGCTTTAAAAAGGGGGCAAAAGGAAACACCATATATTTT.